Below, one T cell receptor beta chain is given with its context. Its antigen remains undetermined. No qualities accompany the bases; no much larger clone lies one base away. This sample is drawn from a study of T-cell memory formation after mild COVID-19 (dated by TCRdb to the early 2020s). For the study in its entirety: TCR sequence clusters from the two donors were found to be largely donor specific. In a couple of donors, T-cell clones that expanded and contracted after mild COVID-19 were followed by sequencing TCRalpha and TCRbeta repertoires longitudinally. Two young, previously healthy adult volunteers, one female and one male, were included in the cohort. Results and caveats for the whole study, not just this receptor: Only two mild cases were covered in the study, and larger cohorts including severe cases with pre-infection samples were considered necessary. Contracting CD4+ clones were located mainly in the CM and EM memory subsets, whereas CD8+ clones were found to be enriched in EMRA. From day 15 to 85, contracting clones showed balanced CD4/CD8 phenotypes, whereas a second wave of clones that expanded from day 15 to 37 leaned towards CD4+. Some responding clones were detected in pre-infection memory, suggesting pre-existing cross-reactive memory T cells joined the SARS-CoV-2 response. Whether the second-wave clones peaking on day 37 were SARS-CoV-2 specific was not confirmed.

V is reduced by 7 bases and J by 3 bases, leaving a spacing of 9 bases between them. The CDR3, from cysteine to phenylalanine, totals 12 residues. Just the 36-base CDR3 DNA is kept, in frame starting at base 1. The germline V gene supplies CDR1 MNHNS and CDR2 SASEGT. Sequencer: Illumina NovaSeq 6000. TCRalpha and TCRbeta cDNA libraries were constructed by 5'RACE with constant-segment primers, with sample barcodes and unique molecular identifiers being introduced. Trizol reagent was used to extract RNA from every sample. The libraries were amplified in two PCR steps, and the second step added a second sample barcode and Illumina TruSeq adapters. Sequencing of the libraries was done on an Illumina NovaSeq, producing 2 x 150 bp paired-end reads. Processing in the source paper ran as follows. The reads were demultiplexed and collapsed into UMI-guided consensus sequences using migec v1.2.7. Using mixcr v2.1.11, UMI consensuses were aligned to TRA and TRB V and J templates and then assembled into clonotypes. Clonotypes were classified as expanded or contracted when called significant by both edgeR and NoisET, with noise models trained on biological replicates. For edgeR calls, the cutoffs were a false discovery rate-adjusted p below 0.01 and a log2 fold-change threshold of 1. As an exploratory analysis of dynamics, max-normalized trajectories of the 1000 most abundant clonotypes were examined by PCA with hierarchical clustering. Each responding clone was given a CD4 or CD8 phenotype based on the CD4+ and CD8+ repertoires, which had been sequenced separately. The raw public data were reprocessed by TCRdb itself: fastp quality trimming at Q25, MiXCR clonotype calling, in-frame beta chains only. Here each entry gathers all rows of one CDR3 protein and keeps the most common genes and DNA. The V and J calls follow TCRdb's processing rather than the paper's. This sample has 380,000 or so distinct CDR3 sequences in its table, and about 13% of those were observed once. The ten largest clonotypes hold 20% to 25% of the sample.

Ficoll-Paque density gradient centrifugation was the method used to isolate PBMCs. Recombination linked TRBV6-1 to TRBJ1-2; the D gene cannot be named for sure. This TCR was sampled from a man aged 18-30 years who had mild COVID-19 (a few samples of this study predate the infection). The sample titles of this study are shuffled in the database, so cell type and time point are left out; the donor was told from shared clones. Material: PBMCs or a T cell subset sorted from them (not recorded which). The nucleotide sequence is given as TGTGCCAGCACCGCCGAATACTATGGCTACACCTTC. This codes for CASTAEYYGYTF.